This T cell receptor beta chain was obtained from a study of identical twins. Broader study findings: Abundant cord blood beta clonotypes carried fewer insertions; memory repertoires showed none. For out-of-frame beta sequences, excess twin sharing was weaker.

The table lists this clonotype with a few counts. Its antigen is not identified. TCRdb reanalysed the 5' RACE reads using MiXCR and keeps one entry per CDR3 protein. The repertoire holds 200,000 to 250,000 distinct CDR3 sequences, with roughly 7% as singletons. The V end lost 4 bases, the J end lost 9 bases, and 10 bases lay between the germline ends. CDR3 length: 12 amino acids. Germline CDR1 is SNHLY and CDR2 is FYNNEI. The same specimen was also included in a second study, on yellow fever vaccine responses in identical twins.

The V gene is TRBV2, the J gene TRBJ1-5; no reliable D call. This receptor was identified in a woman younger than 30 in good health. Sequencing was performed on memory (CD45RO+) T cells sorted from blood. CDR3 coding DNA: TGTGCCAGCAGTGTATCGATGGGGCCCCAGCATTTT. It yields the protein CASSVSMGPQHF.